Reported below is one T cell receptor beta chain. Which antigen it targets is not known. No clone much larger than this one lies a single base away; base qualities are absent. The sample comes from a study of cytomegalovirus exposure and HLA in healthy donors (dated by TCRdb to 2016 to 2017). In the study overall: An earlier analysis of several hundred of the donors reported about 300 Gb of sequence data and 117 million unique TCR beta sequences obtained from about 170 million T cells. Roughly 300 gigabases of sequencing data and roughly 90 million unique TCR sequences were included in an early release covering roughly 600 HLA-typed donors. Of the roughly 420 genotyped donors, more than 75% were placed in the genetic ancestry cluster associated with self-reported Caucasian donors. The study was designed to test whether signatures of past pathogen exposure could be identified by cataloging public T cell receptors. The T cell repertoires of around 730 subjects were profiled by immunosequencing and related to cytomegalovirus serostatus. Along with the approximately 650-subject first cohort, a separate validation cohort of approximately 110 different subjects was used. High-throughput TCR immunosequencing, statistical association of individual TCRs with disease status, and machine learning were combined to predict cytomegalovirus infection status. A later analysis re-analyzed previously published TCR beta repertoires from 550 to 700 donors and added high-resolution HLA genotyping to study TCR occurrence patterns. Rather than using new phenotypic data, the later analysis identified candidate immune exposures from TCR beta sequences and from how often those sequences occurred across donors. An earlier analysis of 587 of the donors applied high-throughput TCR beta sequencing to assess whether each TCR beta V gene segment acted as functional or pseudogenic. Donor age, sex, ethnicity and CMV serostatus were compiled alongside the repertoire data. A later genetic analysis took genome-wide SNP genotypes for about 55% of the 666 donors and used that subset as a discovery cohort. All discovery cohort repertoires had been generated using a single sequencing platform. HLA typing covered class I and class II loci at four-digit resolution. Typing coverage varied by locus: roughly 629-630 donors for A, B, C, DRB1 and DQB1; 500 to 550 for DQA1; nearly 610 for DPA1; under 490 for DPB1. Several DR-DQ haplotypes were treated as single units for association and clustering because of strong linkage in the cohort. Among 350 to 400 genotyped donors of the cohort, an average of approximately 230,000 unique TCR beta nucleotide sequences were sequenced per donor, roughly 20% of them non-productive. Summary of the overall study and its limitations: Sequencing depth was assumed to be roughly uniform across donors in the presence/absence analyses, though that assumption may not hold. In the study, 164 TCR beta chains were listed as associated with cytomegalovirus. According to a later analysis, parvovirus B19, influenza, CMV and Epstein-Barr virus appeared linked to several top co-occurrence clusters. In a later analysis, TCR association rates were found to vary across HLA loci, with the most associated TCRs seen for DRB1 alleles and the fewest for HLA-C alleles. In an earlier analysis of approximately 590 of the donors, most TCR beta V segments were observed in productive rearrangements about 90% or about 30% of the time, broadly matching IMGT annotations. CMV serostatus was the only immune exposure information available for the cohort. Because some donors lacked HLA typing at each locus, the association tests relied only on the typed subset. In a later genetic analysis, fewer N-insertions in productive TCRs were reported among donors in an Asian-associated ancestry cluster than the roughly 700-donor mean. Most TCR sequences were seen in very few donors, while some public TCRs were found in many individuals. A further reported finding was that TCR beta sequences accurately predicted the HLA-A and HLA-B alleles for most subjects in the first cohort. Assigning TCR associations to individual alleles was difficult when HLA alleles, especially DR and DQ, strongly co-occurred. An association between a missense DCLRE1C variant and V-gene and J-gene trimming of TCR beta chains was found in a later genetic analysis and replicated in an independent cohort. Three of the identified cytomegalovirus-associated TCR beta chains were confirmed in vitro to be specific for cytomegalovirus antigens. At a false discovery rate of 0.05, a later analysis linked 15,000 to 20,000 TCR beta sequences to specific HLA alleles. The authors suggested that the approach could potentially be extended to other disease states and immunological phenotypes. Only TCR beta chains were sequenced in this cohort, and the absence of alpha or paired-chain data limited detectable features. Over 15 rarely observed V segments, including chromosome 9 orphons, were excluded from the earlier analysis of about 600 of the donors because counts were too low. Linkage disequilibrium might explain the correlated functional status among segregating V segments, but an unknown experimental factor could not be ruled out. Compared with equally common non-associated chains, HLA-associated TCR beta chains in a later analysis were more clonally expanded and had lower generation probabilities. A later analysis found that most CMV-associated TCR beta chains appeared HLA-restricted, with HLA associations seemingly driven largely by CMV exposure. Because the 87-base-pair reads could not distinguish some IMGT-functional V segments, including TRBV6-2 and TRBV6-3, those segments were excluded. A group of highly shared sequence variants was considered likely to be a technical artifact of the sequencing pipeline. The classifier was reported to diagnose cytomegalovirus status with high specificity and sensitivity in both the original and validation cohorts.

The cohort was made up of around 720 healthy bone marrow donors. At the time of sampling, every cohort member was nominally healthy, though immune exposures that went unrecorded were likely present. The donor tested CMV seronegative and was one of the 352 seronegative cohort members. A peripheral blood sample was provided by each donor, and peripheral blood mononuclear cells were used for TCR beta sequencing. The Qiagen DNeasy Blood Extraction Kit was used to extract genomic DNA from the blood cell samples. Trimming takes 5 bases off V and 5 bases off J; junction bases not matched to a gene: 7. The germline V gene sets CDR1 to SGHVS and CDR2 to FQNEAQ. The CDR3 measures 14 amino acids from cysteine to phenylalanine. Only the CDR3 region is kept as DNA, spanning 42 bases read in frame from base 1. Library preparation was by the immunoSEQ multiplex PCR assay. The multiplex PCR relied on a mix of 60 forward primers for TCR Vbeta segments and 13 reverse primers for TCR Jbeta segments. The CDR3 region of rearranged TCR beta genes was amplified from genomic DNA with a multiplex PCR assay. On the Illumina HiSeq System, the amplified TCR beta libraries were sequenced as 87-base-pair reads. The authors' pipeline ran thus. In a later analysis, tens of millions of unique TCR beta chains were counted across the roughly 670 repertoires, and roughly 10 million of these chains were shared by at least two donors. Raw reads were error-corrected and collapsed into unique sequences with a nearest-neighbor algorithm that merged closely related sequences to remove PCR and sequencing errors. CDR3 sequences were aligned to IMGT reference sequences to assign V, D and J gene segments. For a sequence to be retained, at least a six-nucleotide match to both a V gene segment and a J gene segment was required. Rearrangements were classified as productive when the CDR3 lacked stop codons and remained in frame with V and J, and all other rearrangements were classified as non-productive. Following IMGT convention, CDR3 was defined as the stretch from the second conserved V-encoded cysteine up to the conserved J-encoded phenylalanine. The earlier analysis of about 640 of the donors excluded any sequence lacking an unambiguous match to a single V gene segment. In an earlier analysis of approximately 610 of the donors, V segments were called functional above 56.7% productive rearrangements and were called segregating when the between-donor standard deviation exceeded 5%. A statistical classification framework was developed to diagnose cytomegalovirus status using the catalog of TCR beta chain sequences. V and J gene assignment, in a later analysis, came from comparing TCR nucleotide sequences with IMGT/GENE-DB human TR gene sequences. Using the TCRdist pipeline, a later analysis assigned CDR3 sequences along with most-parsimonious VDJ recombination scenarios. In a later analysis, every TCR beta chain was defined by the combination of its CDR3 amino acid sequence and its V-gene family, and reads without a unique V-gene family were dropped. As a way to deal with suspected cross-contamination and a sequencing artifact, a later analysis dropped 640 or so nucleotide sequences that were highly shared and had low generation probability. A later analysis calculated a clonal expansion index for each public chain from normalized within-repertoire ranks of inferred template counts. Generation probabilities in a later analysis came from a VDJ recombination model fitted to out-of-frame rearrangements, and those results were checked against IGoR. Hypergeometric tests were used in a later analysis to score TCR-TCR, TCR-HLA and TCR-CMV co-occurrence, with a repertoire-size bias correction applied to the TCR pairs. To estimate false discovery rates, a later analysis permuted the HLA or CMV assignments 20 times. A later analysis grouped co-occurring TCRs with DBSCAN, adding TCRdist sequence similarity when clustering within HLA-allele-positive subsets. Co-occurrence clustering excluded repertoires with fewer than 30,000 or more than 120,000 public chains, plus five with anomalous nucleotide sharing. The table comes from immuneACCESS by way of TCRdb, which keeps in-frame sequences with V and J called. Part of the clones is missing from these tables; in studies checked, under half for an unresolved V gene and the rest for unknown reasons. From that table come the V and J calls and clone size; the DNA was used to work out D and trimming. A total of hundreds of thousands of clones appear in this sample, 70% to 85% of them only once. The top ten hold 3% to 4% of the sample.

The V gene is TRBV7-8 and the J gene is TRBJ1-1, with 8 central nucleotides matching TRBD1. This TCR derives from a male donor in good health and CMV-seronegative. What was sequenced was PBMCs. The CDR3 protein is CASSDLTGVTEAFF. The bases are TGTGCCAGCAGCGATCTGACAGGGGTAACTGAAGCTTTCTTT.